This TCR beta chain was captured by sequencing in a study of cytomegalovirus exposure and HLA in healthy donors. Despite likely unrecorded immune exposures, the donors were nominally healthy at the time of sampling. The PCR employed 60 Vbeta primers together with 13 Jbeta primers. Only in-frame clones appear in the TCRdb table, and some are missing; sequencing was by immunoSEQ multiplex PCR. This table has around 140,000 clones, roughly 79% appearing once. V was pared by 5 bases and J by 3 bases, with 11 bases of the junction left unmatched. CDR1 is MGHRA, CDR2 YSYEKL, per germline. The CDR3 runs to 16 residues.

This receptor was taken from a woman aged 18-35 years in good health and CMV-seronegative. The chain combines TRBV4-1 with TRBJ2-5; TRBD2 matches 8 bases. Material for sequencing was PBMCs. The CDR3, as DNA: TGCGCCAGCAGCTCACGGGAGACTAGCGTGGAAGAGACCCAGTACTTC. It translates to CASSSRETSVEETQYF.